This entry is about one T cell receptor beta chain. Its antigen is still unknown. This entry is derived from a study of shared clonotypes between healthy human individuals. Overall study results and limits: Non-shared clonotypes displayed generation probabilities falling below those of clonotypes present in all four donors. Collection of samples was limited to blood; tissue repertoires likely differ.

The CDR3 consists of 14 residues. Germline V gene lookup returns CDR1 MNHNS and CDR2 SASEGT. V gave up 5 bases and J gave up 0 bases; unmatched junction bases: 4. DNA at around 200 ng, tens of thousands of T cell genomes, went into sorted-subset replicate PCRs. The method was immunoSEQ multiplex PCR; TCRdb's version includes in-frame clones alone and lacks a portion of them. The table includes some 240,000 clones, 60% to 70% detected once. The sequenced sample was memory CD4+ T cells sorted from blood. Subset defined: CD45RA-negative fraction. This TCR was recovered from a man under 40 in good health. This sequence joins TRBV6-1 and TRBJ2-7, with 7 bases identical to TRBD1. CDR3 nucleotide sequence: TGTGCCAGCAGTTTACAGGGGCCCTCCTACGAGCAGTACTTC. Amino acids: CASSLQGPSYEQYF.